This TCR beta chain was sequenced during a study of T cell repertoires in cytomegalovirus infection. About the research overall: HLA-B-restricted CMV epitopes that are well studied, plus recently identified HLA-C-restricted ones, were used by the study. CMV infection and matching HLA type were both indicated by public TCR beta signatures.

Study-level results: Accumulated public TCR beta family frequency recognized individuals carrying CMV together with the relevant HLA.

The CDR3 covers 18 residues. The junction had 9 bases not matched to a gene; V was cut back by 2 bases and J by 1 base. CDR1 is SGHVS, CDR2 FQNEAQ, per germline. Using its own MiXCR run on the reads, TCRdb lists one record per CDR3 protein. The table records some 940,000 distinct CDR3 sequences, approximately 31% of them present only once. As to this clonotype: What it binds is not known.

This TCR came from a human donor in good health (CMV status not recorded). Some clones in this sample may be carry-over from other donors' samples. The specimen comprised cultured CD8+ T cells from PBMCs, sampled from culture after CMV antigen stimulation. J is TRBJ2-1 and V is TRBV7-8; 9 nucleotides match TRBD1. CDR3 residues: CASSLHTRDRDSYNEQFF. For the CDR3, the DNA is TGTGCCAGCAGCTTACATACCCGGGACAGGGATTCCTACAATGAGCAGTTCTTC.